The entry that follows covers one T cell receptor (beta chain) sequence. As yet, its antigen is unknown. These data belong to a study of CXCR3-negative and CXCR3-positive naive CD8 T cells. Study-wide points: Comparably high diversity marked both naive subsets, whereas memory CD8+ cells had much lower diversity. Comparison of naive CXCR3-negative and CXCR3-positive cells revealed similar TRBV-TRBJ usage, while memory cells differed. Cryopreservation partially lowered CXCR3 expression, so most assays used fresh PBMCs.

The germline gives CDR1 SQVTM, CDR2 ANQGSEA. The CDR3 sequence is 13 residues long. With UMI labels, 5' RACE was used to prepare the TRB cDNA libraries. TCRdb reprocessed the 5' RACE reads and stores each CDR3 protein as one record, lacking DNA. Its table records about 48,000 distinct CDR3 sequences. The sample taken for sequencing was memory CD8+ T cells from blood. The chain links TRBV29-1 to TRBJ1-4; the TCRdb call, TRBD1, lacks DNA for checking. This clonotype was obtained from a human donor in good health. Some clones in this sample may be carry-over from other donors' samples. This CDR3 reads CSVRQGENEKLFF.